The clone carrying this T cell receptor (beta chain) was seen once. The CDR3 covers 15 residues. CDR1 and CDR2 (germline): SNHLY, FYNNEI. Trimming cost V 5 bases and J 4 bases; bases outside gene matches: 9. These data belong to a study of radiation and T cells in renal cell carcinoma. Indicated time point: baseline pretreatment blood. Stated treatment: 15 Gy SBRT to primary tumor, nephrectomy 4 weeks later. The protocol was immunoSEQ multiplex PCR, while the TCRdb copy is restricted to in-frame clones and leaves out a portion. The data contain around 140,000 clones, around four fifths of them seen just once; the ten biggest clones take up under 30%.

The clonotype originates from a woman aged 45 to 65 with renal cell carcinoma. J is TRBJ2-3 and V is TRBV2, with 7 bases lining up with TRBD1. The material sequenced was blood, taken from a patient whose treatment included radiotherapy and nephrectomy. This CDR3 is CASSPDRDRADTQYF. As DNA, the CDR3 is TGTGCCAGCAGTCCAGACAGGGATAGGGCAGATACGCAGTATTTT.